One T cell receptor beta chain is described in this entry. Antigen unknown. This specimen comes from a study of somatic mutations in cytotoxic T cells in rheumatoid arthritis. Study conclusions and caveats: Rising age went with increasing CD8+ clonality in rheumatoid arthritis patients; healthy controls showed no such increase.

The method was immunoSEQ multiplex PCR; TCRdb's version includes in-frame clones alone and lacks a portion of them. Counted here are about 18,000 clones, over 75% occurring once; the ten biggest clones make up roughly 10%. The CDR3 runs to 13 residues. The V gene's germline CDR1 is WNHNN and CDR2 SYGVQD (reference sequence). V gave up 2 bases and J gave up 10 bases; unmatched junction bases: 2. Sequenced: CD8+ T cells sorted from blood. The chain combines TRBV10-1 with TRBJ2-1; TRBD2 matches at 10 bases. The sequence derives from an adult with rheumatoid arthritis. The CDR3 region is CASSEGTSVEQFF. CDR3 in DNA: TGCGCCAGCAGTGAGGGGACTAGCGTGGAGCAGTTCTTC.